The 4 T cell receptor beta chains presented below share a single source sample, sequenced in a study of shared clonotypes between healthy human individuals (dated by TCRdb to the early 2020s). Libraries were constructed by the immunoSEQ multiplex PCR assay. TCRdb provides this immuneACCESS table in a form limited to in-frame rearrangements. Some clones are lacking; in checked studies, under half of them reflect an unresolved V gene, and why the rest are absent is not known. Counted in this sample were about 1.1 million clones; about 72% of them appeared once. About 0.94% of the sample is held by the ten biggest clonotypes. Sequencing was done on a sample of memory CD4+ T cells from PBMCs. The cell subset or site label, as the study defines it: CD45RA-negative fraction. The source is a man aged 18 to 35 in good health. Some clones in this sample may be carry-over from other donors' samples.

On this clone itself: The junction departs from the called germline gene at one end, perhaps through a read error. The V call is TRBV6-1, the J call TRBJ1-1; D is undetermined. Germline assignment: CDR1 MNHNS and CDR2 SASEGT. The CDR3 extends over 11 amino acids. The CDR3 region has the DNA TGTGCCAGCAGTGAACCCCTTCCGGGAGTATTT. Translating gives CASSEPLPGVF.

The chain carries TRBV30 and TRBJ1-1, with a possible D match to TRBD1 (6 bases). The CDR3 covers 13 residues. V lost 2 bases to trimming and J lost 4 bases, with 11 bases between them. CDR1 is GTSNPN and CDR2 is SVGIG in the germline V gene (reference sequence). This CDR3 reads CAWSLQGSTEAFF. DNA of the CDR3: TGTGCCTGGAGTCTACAGGGTAGCACTGAAGCTTTCTTT.

The genes are TRBV6-5 and TRBJ1-5; 7 nucleotides agree with TRBD1. From germline, CDR1 is MNHEY and CDR2 SVGAGI. V dropped 9 bases and J dropped 6; count of bases not matched to a gene: 11. CDR3 size: 14 residues. The chain's CDR3 is CASRSTGESQPQHF. In DNA, the CDR3 is TGTGCCAGTCGATCAACAGGGGAGAGTCAGCCCCAGCATTTT.

The table lists this clone with a few counts. This chain joins TRBV7-9 and TRBJ1-4; D remains ambiguous. The V end was cut by 5 bases, the J end by 10 bases, with 8 bases between. From germline, CDR1 is SEHNR and CDR2 FQNEAQ (reference sequence). CDR3 length: 11 amino acids. The CDR3 spells CASSPDRKLFF. The DNA for the CDR3 is TGTGCCAGCAGCCCAGACCGAAAACTGTTTTTT.